This entry lists 2 T cell receptor beta chains sequenced from one sample in a study of cytomegalovirus exposure and HLA in healthy donors. PCR employed 60 Vbeta and 13 Jbeta primers. Clones were sequenced by immunoSEQ multiplex PCR, and TCRdb holds only the in-frame ones, with some missing. The sample has approximately 210,000 clones. Sequencing was carried out using PBMCs. The source of these receptors is a woman aged 30 to 39 in good health and CMV-seropositive.

This chain uses TRBV6-1 with TRBJ2-7; D call uncertain. Trimming removed 4 bases at V and 0 bases at J, with 7 bases between. Germline assignment: CDR1 MNHNS and CDR2 SASEGT. The CDR3 has 13 residues. CDR3 sequence: CASSAMSSYEQYF. Written as DNA, the CDR3 is TGTGCCAGCAGTGCCATGAGCTCCTACGAGCAGTACTTC.

The genes are TRBV6-1 and TRBJ1-5; the D gene is possibly TRBD1 (5 bases). V was clipped by 10 bases and J by 4 bases, with 17 bases between them. CDR3 length: 14 amino acids. CDR1 is MNHNS and CDR2 is SASEGT in the germline V gene. CDR3 nucleotides: TGTGCCACTCGAGCGGGGCTGGGAAATCAGCCCCAGCATTTT. This sequence encodes CATRAGLGNQPQHF.